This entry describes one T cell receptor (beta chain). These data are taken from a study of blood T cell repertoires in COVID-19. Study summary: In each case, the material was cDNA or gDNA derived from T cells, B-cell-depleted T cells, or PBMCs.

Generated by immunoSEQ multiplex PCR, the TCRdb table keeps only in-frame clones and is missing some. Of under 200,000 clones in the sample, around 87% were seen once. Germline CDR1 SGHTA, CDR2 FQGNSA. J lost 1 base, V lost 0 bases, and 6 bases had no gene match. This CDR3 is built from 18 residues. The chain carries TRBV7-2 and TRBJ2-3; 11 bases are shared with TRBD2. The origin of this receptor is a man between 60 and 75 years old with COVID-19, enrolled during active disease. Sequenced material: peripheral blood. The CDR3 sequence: CASSLAGLAGGRTDTQYF. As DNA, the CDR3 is TGTGCCAGCAGCTTAGCGGGCCTAGCGGGAGGACGCACAGATACGCAGTATTTT.